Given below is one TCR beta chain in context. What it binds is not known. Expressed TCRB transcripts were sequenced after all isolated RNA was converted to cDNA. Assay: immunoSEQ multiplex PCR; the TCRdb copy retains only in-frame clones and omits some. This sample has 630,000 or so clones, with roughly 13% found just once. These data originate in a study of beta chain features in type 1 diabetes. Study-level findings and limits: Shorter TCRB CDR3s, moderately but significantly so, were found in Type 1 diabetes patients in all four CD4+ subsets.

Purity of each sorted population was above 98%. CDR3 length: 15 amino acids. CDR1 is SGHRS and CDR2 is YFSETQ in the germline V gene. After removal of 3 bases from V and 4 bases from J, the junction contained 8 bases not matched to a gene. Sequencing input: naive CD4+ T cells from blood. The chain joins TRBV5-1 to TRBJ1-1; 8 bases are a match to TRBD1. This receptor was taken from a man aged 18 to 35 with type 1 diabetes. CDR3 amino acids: CASSSHPGQVTEAFF. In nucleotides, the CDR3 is TGCGCCAGCAGCTCGCACCCGGGACAGGTCACTGAAGCTTTCTTT.